The clone carrying this T cell receptor beta chain was counted ten times or more. This sample was included in a study of Graves' ophthalmopathy and Graves' hyperthyroidism. The study amplified TCR beta CDR3 regions using RNA transcripts. First-round RT-PCR employed HTBI primers, with a second-round multiplex PCR after it. TCRdb passed the multiplex PCR reads through MiXCR, listing each CDR3 protein once. This sample yields hundreds of thousands of distinct CDR3 sequences, of which 22% are seen a single time; around 6.5% belongs to the top ten. CDR1 and CDR2 (germline): SGHVS, FQNEAQ. V trimming: 0 bases; J trimming: 0 bases; junction bases outside the gene matches: 4. The CDR3 loop spans 16 amino acids.

Sequenced input: peripheral blood. This chain links TRBV7-8 with TRBJ2-5; 7 bases map to TRBD1. The receptor was isolated from a young woman with stable Graves' hyperthyroidism. Some clones in this sample may be carry-over from other donors' samples. DNA for the CDR3: TGTGCCAGCAGCTTAGCGGGTGGGACAGACCAAGAGACCCAGTACTTC. This translates into CASSLAGGTDQETQYF.